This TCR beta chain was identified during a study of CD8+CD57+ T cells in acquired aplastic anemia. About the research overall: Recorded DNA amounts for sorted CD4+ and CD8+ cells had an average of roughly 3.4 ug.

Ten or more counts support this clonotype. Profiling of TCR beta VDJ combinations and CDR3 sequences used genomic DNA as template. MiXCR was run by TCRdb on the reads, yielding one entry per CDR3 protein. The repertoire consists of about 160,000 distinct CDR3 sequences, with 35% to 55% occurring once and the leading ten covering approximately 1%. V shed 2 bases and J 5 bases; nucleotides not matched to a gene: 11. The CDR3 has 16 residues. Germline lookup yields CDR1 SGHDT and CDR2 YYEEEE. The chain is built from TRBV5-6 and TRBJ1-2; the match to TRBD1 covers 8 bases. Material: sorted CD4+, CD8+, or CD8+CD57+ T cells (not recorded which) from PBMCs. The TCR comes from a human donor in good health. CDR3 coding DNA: TGTGCCAGCAGCTTAAGGACAGGGAACCCCACATATGGCTACACCTTC. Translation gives CASSLRTGNPTYGYTF.